Listed here are 13 T cell receptor beta chains from one sample, sequenced in a study of blood T cell repertoires in COVID-19. Some clones are missing from TCRdb's copy, which holds only in-frame ones; the method was immunoSEQ multiplex PCR. The sample holds a few hundred thousand clones, around nine tenths seen once. The sequencing sample was made of peripheral blood. These receptors were obtained from a human donor in a cohort sampled during active COVID-19.

This sequence joins TRBV5-1 and TRBJ2-1; TRBD2 is a possible D gene (5 bases). Germline V gene sequence: CDR1 SGHRS, CDR2 YFSETQ. The CDR3 has 14 residues. Trimming took 0 bases from V and 8 from J, leaving 12 bases between them. CDR3 sequence reads: CASSLALDPHEQFF. CDR3 in DNA: TGCGCCAGCAGCTTGGCACTAGACCCCCATGAGCAGTTCTTC.

This rearrangement joins TRBV4-1 to TRBJ2-2, with 10 positions matching TRBD1. Per the germline V gene, CDR1 is MGHRA and CDR2 is YSYEKL. The CDR3 runs to 17 residues. Trimming cost V 1 base and J 1 base; bases outside gene matches: 3. The chain's CDR3 is CASSQAGQGLNTGELFF. In DNA, the CDR3 is TGCGCCAGCAGCCAAGCGGGACAGGGGTTGAACACCGGGGAGCTGTTTTTT.

This clone has a handful of counts. The gene calls are TRBV9 and TRBJ1-3, with a tentative D call TRBD1 (5 bases). Germline V gene lookup returns CDR1 SGDLS and CDR2 YYNGEE. Trimming removed 0 bases from V and 6 bases from J, with 13 bases in between. This CDR3 region has 15 residues. CDR3 sequence (DNA): TGTGCCAGCAGCGTAGAACCAGGGCTGGTAAACACCATATATTTT. This gives the protein CASSVEPGLVNTIYF.

The rearrangement joins TRBV7-6 to TRBJ2-2; 7 bases match TRBD2. Germline lookup yields CDR1 SGHVS and CDR2 FNYEAQ. Germline trimming cut 7 bases from V and 4 bases from J; bases unmatched to any gene: 9. CDR3 size: 15 residues. This CDR3 reads CASIPLGGSTGELFF. CDR3 sequence (DNA): TGTGCCAGCATCCCCTTGGGGGGGAGCACCGGGGAGCTGTTTTTT.

The rearrangement joins TRBV7-6 to TRBJ1-4; 7 bases match TRBD1. The CDR3 spans 16 residues. J was trimmed by 8 bases and V by 1 base; bases with no gene match: 10. Germline values: CDR1 SGHVS, CDR2 FNYEAQ. For the CDR3, the DNA is TGTGCCAGCAGCTTAGGGGTACTGGACAGGAACGAAAAACTGTTTTTT. Translating gives CASSLGVLDRNEKLFF.

This clone was counted a single time. The chain carries TRBV3-1 (or the pseudogene TRBV3-2) and TRBJ1-1, with TRBD1 identical over 8 bases. The germline V gene encodes CDR1 LGHDT and CDR2 YNNKEL (reference sequence). CDR3 length equals 13 residues. V was pared by 4 bases and J by 3 bases, with 1 base of the junction left unmatched. The CDR3 DNA is TGTGCCAGCAGCCGACAGGGGTACACTGAAGCTTTCTTT. This sequence encodes CASSRQGYTEAFF.

The V gene is TRBV5-1, the J gene TRBJ2-7, with a possible D match to TRBD2 (5 bases). The V end was cut by 4 bases, the J end by 8 bases, with 16 bases between. This CDR3 contains 13 residues. Germline CDR1 reads SGHRS; CDR2 reads YFSETQ. The CDR3 region has the DNA TGCGCCAGCAGCCGGTCGGCGACCGGGAAGCAGTACTTC. This sequence encodes CASSRSATGKQYF.

The chain recombines TRBV6-1 with TRBJ2-7; D perhaps matches TRBD2 (6 bases). The CDR3 has 16 residues. V was trimmed by 4 bases and J by 0 bases, leaving 16 bases between them. CDR1 is MNHNS and CDR2 is SASEGT in the germline V gene. CDR3: CASSGVFGGSSYEQYF. The DNA for the CDR3 is TGTGCCAGCAGTGGGGTGTTTGGGGGGTCCTCCTACGAGCAGTACTTC.

The chain links TRBV18 to TRBJ1-4; 7 bases are a match to TRBD1. Germline V gives CDR1 KGHSH, CDR2 LQKENI. After removal of 3 bases from V and 5 bases from J, the junction contained 3 bases not matched to a gene. This CDR3 spans 14 amino acids. CDR3 in amino acids: CASSPTGTNEKLFF. In DNA form, the CDR3 reads TGTGCCAGCTCACCGACAGGGACAAATGAAAAACTGTTTTTT.

The chain combines TRBV6-2 or TRBV6-3 with TRBJ2-5; 7 positions match TRBD2. Germline V lookup: CDR1 MNHEY, CDR2 SVGEGT. V lost 2 bases and J lost 2; bases outside the gene matches: 2. The CDR3 has 14 residues. The CDR3 spells CASSYLGGQETQYF. DNA of the CDR3: TGTGCCAGCAGTTACCTGGGGGGGCAAGAGACCCAGTACTTC.

The V gene is TRBV2, the J gene TRBJ2-2; tentative D call: TRBD2 (6 bases). Germline assignment: CDR1 SNHLY and CDR2 FYNNEI. Trimming pared 0 bases from V and 3 bases from J, leaving 8 bases between. The CDR3 runs 15 residues. The CDR3 DNA reads TGTGCCAGCAGTGAAGCTAGCGGTTACACCGGGGAGCTGTTTTTT. It encodes CASSEASGYTGELFF.

This rearrangement joins TRBV5-1 to TRBJ2-1; 8 nucleotides match TRBD2. The germline CDR1 and CDR2 sequences are SGHRS and YFSETQ. This CDR3 region has 14 residues. V shed 0 bases and J 6 bases; nucleotides not matched to a gene: 2. CDR3 in DNA: TGCGCCAGCAGCTTGGGCGGGGGGCTCAATGAGCAGTTCTTC. As protein: CASSLGGGLNEQFF.

The chain has TRBV20-1 and TRBJ2-3, with D perhaps TRBD2 (5 bases). V lost 7 bases and J 5 bases, leaving 10 bases between the germline ends. The V gene's germline CDR1 is DFQATT and CDR2 SNEGSKA (reference sequence). The CDR3 totals 11 residues. The CDR3 nucleotides read TGCAGTGTTGCCGCGGGAGATACGCAGTATTTT. Translated, it gives CSVAAGDTQYF.